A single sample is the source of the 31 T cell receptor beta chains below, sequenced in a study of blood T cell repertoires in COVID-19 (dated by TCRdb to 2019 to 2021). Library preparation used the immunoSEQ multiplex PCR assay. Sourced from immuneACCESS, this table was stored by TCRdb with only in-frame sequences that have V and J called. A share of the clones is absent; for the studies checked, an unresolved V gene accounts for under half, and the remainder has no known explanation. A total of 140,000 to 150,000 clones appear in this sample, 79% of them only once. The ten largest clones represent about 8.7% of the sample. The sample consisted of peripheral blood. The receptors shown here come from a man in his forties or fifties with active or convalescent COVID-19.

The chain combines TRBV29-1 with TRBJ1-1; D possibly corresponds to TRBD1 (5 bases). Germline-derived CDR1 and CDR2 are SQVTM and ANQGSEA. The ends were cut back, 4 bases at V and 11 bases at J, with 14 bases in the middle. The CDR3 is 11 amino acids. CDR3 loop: CSVGSGVQAFF. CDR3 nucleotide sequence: TGCAGCGTTGGTTCGGGGGTTCAGGCTTTCTTT.

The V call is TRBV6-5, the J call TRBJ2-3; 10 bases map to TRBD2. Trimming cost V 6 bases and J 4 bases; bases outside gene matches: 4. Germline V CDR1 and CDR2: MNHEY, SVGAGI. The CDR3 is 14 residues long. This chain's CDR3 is CASRLAGDADTQYF. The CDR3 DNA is TGTGCCAGCAGGCTAGCGGGAGATGCAGATACGCAGTATTTT.

CDR3 in amino acids: CASSIDTGLSYTF. The CDR3 DNA sequence: TGTGCCAGTAGTATAGATACGGGACTTAGCTACACCTTC. V and J are TRBV19 and TRBJ1-2; possibly TRBD1 for D (5 bases). The ends were cut back, 0 bases at V and 9 bases at J, with 11 bases in the middle. Looked up from germline, CDR1 is LNHDA and CDR2 is SQIVND (reference sequence). The CDR3 length is 13 residues.

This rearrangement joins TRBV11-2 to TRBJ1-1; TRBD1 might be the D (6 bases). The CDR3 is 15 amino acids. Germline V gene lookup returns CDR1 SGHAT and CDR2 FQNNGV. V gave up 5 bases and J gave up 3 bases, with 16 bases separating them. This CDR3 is CASSLVRGGDTEAFF. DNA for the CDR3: TGTGCCAGCAGCCTAGTCAGGGGAGGGGACACTGAAGCTTTCTTT.

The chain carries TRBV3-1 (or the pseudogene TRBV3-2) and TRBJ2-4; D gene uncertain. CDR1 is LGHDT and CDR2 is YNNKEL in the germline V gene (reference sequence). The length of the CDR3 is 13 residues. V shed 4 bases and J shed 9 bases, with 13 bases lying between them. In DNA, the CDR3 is TGTGCCAGCAGCCCCCTCCCGGGTTCCATTCAGTACTTC. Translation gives CASSPLPGSIQYF.

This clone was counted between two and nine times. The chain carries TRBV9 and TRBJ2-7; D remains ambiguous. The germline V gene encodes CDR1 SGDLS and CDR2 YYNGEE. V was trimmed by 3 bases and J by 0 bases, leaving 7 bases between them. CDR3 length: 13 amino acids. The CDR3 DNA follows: TGTGCCAGCAGCGCTACAGACTCCTACGAGCAGTACTTC. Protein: CASSATDSYEQYF. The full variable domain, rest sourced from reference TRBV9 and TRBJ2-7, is DSGVTQTPKHLITATGQRVTLRCSPRSGDLSVYWYQQSLDQGLQFLIQYYNGEERAKGNILERFSAQQFPDLHSELNLSSLELGDSALYFCASSATDSYEQYFGPGTRLTVT.

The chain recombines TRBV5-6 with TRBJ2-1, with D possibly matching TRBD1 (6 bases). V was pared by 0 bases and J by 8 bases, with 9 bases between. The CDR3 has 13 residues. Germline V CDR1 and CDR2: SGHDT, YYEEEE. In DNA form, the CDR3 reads TGTGCCAGCAGCTTGGCAGGGGCCGATGAGCAGTTCTTC. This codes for CASSLAGADEQFF.

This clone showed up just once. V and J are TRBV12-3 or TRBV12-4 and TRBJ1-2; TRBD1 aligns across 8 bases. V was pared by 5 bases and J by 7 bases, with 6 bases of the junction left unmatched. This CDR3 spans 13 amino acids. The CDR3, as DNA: TGTGCCAGCAGTCTAACAGGGGGGTCTGGCTACACCTTC. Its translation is CASSLTGGSGYTF.

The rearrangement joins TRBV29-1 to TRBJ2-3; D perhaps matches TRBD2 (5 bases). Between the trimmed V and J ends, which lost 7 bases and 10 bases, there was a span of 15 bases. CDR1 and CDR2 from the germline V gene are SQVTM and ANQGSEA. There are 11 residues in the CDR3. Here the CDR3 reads CSATGNRAQYF. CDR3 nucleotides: TGCAGCGCTACGGGGAATCGGGCGCAGTATTTT.

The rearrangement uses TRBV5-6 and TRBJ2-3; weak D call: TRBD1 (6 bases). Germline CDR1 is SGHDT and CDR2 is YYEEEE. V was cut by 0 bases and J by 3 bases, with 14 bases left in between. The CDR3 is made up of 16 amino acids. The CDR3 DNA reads TGTGCCAGCAGCTTGGACTCTGGGGGCGGAACAGATACGCAGTATTTT. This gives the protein CASSLDSGGGTDTQYF.

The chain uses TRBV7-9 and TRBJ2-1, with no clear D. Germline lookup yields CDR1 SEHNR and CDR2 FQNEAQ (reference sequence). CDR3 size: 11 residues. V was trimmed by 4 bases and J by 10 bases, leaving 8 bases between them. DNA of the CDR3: TGTGCCAGCAGCTCCCTCAGGGAGCAGTTCTTC. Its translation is CASSSLREQFF.

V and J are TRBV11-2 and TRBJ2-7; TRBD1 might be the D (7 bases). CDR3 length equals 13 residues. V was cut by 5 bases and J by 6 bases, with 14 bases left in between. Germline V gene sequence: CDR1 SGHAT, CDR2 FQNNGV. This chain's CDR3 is CASSASGGGEQYF. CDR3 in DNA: TGTGCCAGCAGCGCGTCAGGGGGAGGCGAGCAGTACTTC.

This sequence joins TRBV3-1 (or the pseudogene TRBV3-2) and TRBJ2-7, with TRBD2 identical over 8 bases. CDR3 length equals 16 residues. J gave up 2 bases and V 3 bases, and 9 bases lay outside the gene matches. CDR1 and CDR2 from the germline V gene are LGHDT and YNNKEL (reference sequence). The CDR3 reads CASSQPSGGAPYEQYF. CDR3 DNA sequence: TGTGCCAGCAGCCAGCCGTCGGGGGGGGCACCCTACGAGCAGTACTTC.

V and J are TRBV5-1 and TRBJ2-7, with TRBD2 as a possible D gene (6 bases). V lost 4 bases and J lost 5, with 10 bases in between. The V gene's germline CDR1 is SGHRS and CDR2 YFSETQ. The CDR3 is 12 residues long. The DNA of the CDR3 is TGCGCCAGCAGCCCCGCTAGCGACGAGCAGTACTTC. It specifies CASSPASDEQYF.

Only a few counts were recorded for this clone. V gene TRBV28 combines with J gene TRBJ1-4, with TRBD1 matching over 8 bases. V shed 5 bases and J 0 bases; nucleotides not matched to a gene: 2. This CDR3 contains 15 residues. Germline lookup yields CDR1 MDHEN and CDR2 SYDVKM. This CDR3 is CASSAQGATNEKLFF. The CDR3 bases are TGTGCCAGCAGTGCACAGGGGGCAACTAATGAAAAACTGTTTTTT.

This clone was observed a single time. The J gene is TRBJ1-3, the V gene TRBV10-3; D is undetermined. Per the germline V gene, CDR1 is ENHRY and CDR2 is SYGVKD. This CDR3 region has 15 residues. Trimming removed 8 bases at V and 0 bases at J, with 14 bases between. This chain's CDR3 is CAIGGPATSGNTIYF. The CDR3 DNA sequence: TGTGCCATCGGTGGCCCAGCGACCTCTGGAAACACCATATATTTT.

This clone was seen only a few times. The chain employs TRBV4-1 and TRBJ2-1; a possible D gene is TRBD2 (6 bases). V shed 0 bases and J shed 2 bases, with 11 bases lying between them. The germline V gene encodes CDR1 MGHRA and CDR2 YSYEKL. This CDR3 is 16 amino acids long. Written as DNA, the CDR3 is TGCGCCAGCAGCCAAGAACCCGGACTACCCTACAATGAGCAGTTCTTC. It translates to CASSQEPGLPYNEQFF.

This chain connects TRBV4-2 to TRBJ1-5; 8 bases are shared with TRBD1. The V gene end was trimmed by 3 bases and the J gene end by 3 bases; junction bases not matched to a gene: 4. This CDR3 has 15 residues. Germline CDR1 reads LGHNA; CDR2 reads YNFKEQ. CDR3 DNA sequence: TGTGCCAGCAGCCAGGAACAGGGGGACAATCAGCCCCAGCATTTT. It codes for CASSQEQGDNQPQHF.

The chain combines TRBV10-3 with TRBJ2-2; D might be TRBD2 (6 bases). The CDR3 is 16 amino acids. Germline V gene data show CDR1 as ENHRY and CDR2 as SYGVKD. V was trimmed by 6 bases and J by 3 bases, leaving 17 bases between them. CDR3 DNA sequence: TGTGCCATCAGCTTCGGGAAGACTAGGGACACCGGGGAGCTGTTTTTT. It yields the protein CAISFGKTRDTGELFF.

The CDR3 bases are TGTGCCAGCAGTCCCCCGGGACACCACTATGGCTACACCTTC. Residues: CASSPPGHHYGYTF. This sequence joins TRBV28 and TRBJ1-2; a weak D match, TRBD1 (6 bases). Between the trimmed V and J ends, which lost 5 bases and 3 bases, there was a span of 13 bases. Per germline, CDR1 MDHEN and CDR2 SYDVKM. There are 14 residues in the CDR3.

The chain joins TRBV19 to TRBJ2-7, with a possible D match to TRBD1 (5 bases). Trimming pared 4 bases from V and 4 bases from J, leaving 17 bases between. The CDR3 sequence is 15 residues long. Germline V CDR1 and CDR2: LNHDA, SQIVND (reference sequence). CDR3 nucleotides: TGTGCCAGTAGTACACAGGCCTTTGATAATTACGAGCAGTACTTC. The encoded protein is CASSTQAFDNYEQYF.

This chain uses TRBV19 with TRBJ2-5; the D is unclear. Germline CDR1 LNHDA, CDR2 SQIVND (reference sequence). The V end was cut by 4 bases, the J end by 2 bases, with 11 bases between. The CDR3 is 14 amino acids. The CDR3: CASSSQANQETQYF. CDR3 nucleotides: TGTGCCAGTAGTAGCCAGGCAAATCAAGAGACCCAGTACTTC.

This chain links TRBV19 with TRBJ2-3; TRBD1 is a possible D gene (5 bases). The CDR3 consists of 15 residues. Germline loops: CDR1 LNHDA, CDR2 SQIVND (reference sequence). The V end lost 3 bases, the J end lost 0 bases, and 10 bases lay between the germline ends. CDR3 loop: CASSIRATSTDTQYF. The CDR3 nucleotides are TGTGCCAGTAGTATCAGGGCGACTAGCACAGATACGCAGTATTTT.

The CDR3 sequence: CARSGLQGARAEAFF. CDR3 nucleotide sequence: TGTGCCAGAAGCGGCTTACAGGGGGCGCGCGCTGAAGCTTTCTTT. J is TRBJ1-1 and V is TRBV5-3, with 9 bases fitting TRBD1. TRBV5-3 qualifies as an ORF whose function is uncertain. V shed 4 bases and J 6 bases; nucleotides not matched to a gene: 10. This CDR3 spans 15 amino acids.

The CDR3 nucleotides read TGTGCCAGCTCATGGGAGGGAGTAAGTGGTGAGCAGTTCTTC. Its translation is CASSWEGVSGEQFF. The rearrangement links TRBV7-3 to TRBJ2-1, with 7 positions matching TRBD2. The CDR3 length is 14 residues. Germline loops: CDR1 SGHTA, CDR2 FQGTGA. The junction had 13 bases not matched to a gene; V was cut back by 8 bases and J by 9 bases.

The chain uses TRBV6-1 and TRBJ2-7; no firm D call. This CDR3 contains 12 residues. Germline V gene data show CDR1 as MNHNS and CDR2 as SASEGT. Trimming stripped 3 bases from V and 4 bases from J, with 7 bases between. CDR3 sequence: CASSDPFYEQYF. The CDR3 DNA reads TGTGCCAGCAGTGATCCCTTTTACGAGCAGTACTTC.

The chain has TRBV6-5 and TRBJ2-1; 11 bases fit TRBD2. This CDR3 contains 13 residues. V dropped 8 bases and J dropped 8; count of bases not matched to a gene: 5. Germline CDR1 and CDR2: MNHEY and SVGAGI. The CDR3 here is CASGVAGGDEQFF. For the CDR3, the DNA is TGTGCCAGCGGGGTAGCGGGAGGGGATGAGCAGTTCTTC.

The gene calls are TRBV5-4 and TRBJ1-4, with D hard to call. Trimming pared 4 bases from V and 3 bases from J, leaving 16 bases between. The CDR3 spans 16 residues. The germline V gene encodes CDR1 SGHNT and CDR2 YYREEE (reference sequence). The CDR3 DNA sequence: TGTGCCAGCAGCCCTCAGCCGGGTGAGGCTAATGAAAAACTGTTTTTT. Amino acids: CASSPQPGEANEKLFF.

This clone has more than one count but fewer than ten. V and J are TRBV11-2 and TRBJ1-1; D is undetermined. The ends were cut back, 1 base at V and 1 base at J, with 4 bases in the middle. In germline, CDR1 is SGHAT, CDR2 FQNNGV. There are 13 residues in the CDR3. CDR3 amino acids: CASSLGENTEAFF. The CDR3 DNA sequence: TGTGCCAGCAGCTTAGGCGAGAACACTGAAGCTTTCTTT.

CDR3 DNA: TGTGCCAGCAGCCCAGTATGGGCGGGAGAGGGAGATACGCAGTATTTT. This translates into CASSPVWAGEGDTQYF. The rearrangement joins TRBV7-7 to TRBJ2-3; 7 nucleotides line up with TRBD2. CDR1 is SSHAT and CDR2 is FNYEAQ in the germline V gene (reference sequence). The J segment lost 5 bases and the V segment lost 5 bases, leaving 13 bases of the junction unmatched. This CDR3 spans 16 amino acids.

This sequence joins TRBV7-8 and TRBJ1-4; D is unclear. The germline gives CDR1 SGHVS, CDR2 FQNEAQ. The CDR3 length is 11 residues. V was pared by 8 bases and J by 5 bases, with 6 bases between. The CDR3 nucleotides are TGTGCCAGCGCGAAAAATGAAAAACTGTTTTTT. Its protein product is CASAKNEKLFF.